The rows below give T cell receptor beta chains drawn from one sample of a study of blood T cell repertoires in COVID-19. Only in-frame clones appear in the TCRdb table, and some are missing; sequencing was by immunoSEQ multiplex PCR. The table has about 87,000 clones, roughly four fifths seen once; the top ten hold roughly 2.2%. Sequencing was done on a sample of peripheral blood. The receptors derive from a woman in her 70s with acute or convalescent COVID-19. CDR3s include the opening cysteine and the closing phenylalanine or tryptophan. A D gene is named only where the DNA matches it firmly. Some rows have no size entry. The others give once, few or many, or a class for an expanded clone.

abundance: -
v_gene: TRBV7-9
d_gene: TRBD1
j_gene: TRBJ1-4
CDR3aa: CASSTDRGNDEKLFF
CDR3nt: TGTGCCAGCAGCACAGACAGGGGCAACGATGAAAAACTGTTTTTT

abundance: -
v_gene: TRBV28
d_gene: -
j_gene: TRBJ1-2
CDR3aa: CASSSGRSGYTF
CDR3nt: TGTGCCAGCAGTTCAGGCAGAAGCGGCTACACCTTC

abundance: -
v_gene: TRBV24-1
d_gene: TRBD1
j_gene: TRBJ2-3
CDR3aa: CATSDTRDRGADTQYF
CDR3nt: TGTGCCACCAGTGATACCCGGGACAGGGGGGCAGATACGCAGTATTTT

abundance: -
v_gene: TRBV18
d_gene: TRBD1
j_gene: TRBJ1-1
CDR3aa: CASSPQKVDRTKNTEAFF
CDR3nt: TGTGCCAGCTCGCCCCAAAAGGTGGACAGGACGAAGAACACTGAAGCTTTCTTT

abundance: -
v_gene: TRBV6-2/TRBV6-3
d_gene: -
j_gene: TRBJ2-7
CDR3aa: CASSSYPEEEQYF
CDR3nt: TGTGCCAGCAGCTCTTATCCCGAGGAAGAGCAGTACTTC

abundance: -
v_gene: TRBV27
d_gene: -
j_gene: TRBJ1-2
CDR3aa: CASSLLQGSSYGYTF
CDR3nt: TGTGCCAGCAGTTTATTACAGGGCTCGTCCTATGGCTACACCTTC

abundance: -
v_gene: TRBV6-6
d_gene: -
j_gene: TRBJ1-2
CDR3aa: CASSYSRQDGYTF
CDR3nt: TGTGCCAGCAGTTACTCGAGACAGGATGGCTACACCTTC

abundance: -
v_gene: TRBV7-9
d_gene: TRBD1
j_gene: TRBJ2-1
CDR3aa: CASSKTGEGEQFF
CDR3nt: TGTGCCAGCAGCAAAACAGGGGAAGGAGAGCAGTTCTTC

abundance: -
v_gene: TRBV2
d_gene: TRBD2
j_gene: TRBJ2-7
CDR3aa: CASSTPGLAAYEQYF
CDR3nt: TGTGCCAGCAGTACCCCGGGACTAGCGGCCTACGAGCAGTACTTC

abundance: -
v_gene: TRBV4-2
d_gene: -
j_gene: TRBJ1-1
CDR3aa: CASSLSGNTEAFF
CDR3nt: TGTGCCAGCAGTCTTTCCGGGAACACTGAAGCTTTCTTT

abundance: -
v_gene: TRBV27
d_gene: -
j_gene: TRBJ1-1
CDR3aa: CASSNLGQINTEAFF
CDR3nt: TGTGCCAGCAGTAACCTTGGACAGATTAACACTGAAGCTTTCTTT

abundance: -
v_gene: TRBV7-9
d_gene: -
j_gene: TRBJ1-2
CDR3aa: CASSLGGYGYTF
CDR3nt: TGTGCCAGCAGCTTGGGGGGGTATGGCTACACCTTC

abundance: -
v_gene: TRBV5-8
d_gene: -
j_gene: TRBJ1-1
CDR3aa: CASSSARGALEAFF
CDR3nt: TGTGCCAGCAGCTCCGCCCGGGGGGCCCTTGAAGCTTTCTTT

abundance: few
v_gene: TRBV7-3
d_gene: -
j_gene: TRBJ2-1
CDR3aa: CASSLTPGDEQFF
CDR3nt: TGTGCCAGCAGCTTAACTCCGGGGGATGAGCAGTTCTTC

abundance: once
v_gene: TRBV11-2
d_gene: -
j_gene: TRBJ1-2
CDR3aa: CASSLDPGYGYTF
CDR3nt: TGTGCCAGCAGCTTAGATCCGGGCTATGGCTACACCTTC

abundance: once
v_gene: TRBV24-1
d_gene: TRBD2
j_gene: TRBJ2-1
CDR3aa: CATSDSKNLAGTLTYNEQFF
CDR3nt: TGTGCCACCAGTGATTCGAAAAACCTAGCGGGGACTCTCACCTACAATGAGCAGTTCTTC

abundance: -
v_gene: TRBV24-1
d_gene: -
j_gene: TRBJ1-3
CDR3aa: CATSDPLGPGNTIYF
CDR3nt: TGTGCCACCAGTGATCCATTGGGCCCTGGAAACACCATATATTTT

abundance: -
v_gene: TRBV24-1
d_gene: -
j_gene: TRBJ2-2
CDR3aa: CATSDPVTNTGELFF
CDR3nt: TGTGCCACCAGTGACCCCGTCACAAACACCGGGGAGCTGTTTTTT

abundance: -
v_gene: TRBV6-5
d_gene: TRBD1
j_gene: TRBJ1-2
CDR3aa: CASSYLTGWTVF
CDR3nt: TGTGCCAGCAGTTACTTGACAGGGTGGACAGTTTTC

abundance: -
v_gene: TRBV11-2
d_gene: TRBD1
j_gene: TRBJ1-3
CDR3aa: CASSQDRGFSGNTIYF
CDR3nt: TGTGCCAGCAGCCAAGACAGGGGTTTCTCTGGAAACACCATATATTTT

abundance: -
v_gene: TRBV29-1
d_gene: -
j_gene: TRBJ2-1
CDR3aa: CSVGTASRSVNEQFF
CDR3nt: TGCAGCGTCGGTACGGCTAGCAGGTCGGTCAATGAGCAGTTCTTC

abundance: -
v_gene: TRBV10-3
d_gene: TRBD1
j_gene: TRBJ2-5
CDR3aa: CAIRRTGPQETQYF
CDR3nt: TGTGCCATCAGGAGGACAGGGCCCCAAGAGACCCAGTACTTC

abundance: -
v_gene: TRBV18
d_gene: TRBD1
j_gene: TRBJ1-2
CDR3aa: CASSPRGTGLFSYTF
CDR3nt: TGTGCCAGCTCACCACGTGGGACAGGCCTTTTTAGCTACACCTTC

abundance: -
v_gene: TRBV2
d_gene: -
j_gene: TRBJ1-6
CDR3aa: CASRQGFDNSPLHF
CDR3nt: TGTGCCAGCAGGCAGGGATTTGATAATTCACCCCTCCACTTT

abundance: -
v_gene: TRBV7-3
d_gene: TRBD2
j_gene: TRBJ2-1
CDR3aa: CASSHSSGGFNEQFF
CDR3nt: TGTGCCAGCAGCCATTCTAGCGGGGGTTTCAATGAGCAGTTCTTC

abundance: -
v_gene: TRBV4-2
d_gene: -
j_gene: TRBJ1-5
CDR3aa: CASSQVGDSNQPQHF
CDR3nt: TGTGCCAGCAGCCAAGTCGGGGATAGCAATCAGCCCCAGCATTTT

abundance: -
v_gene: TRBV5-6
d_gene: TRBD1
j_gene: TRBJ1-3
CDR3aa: CASSYRGLGNTIYF
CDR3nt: TGTGCCAGCAGCTACAGGGGGTTAGGAAACACCATATATTTT

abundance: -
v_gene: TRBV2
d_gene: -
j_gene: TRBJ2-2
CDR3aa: CASRKDSNTGELFF
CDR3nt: TGTGCCAGCAGAAAGGACTCTAACACCGGGGAGCTGTTTTTT

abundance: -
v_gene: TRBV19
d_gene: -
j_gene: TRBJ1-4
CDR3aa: CASSTFTQGSSTNEKLFF
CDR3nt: TGTGCCAGTAGTACGTTCACTCAGGGGAGCTCAACTAATGAAAAACTGTTTTTT

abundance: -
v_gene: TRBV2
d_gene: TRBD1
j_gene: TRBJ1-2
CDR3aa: CASSETTGRGASGYTF
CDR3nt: TGTGCCAGCAGTGAAACAACCGGCAGGGGGGCTAGTGGCTACACCTTC

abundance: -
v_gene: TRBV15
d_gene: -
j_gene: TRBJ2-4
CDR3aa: CATSSSRMTLAKNIQYF
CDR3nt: TGTGCCACCAGCAGTTCCAGAATGACACTAGCCAAAAACATTCAGTACTTC

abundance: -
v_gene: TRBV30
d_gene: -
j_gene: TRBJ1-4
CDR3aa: CAWSVGLSNEKLFF
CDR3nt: TGTGCCTGGAGCGTAGGACTATCTAATGAAAAACTGTTTTTT

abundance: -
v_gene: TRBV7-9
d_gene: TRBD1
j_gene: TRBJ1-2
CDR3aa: CATRYGGTGNYGYTF
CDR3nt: TGTGCCACGAGATATGGCGGGACAGGGAACTATGGCTACACCTTC

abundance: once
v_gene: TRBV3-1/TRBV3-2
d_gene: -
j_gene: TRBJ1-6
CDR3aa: CASSQESHRSRSPLHF
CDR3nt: TGTGCCAGCAGCCAAGAATCGCACAGAAGTCGATCACCCCTCCACTTT

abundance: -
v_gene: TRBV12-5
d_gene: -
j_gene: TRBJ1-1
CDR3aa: CASGSPTGGNTEAFF
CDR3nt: TGTGCTAGTGGTTCCCCCACCGGGGGGAACACTGAAGCTTTCTTT

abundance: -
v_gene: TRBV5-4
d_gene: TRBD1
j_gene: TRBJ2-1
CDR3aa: CASSLGQGGNEQFF
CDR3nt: TGTGCCAGCAGCTTGGGACAGGGGGGAAATGAGCAGTTCTTC

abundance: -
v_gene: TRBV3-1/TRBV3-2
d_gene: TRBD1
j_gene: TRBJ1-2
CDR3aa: CASSRTGVGYTF
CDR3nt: TGTGCCAGCAGCCGGACAGGGGTTGGCTACACCTTC